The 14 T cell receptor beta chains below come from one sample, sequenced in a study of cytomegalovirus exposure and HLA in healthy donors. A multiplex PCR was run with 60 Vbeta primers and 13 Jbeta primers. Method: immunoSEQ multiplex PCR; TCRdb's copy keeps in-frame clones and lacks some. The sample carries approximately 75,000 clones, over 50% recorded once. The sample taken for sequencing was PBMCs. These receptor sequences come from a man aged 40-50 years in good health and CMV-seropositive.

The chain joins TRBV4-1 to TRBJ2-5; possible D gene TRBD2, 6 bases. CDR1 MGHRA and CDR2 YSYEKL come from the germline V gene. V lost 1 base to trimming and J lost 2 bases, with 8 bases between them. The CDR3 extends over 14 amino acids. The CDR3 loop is CASSQGDSQETQYF. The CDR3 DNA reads TGCGCCAGCAGCCAAGGGGACTCACAAGAGACCCAGTACTTC.

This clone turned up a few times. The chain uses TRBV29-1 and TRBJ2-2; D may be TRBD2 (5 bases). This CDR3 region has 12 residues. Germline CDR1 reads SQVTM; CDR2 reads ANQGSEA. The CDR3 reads CSGGPNTGELFF. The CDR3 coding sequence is TGCAGTGGAGGACCGAACACCGGGGAGCTGTTTTTT.

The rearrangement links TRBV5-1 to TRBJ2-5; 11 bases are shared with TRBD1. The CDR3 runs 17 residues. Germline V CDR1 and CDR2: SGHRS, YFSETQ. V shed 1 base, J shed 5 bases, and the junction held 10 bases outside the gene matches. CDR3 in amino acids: CASSLSPRTGGAETQYF. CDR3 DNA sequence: TGCGCCAGCAGCTTGTCCCCCCGGACAGGGGGCGCCGAGACCCAGTACTTC. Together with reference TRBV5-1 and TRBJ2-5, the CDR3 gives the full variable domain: KAGVTQTPRYLIKTRGQQVTLSCSPISGHRSVSWYQQTPGQGLQFLFEYFSETQRNKGNFPGRFSGRQFSNSRSEMNVSTLELGDSALYLCASSLSPRTGGAETQYFGPGTRLLVL.

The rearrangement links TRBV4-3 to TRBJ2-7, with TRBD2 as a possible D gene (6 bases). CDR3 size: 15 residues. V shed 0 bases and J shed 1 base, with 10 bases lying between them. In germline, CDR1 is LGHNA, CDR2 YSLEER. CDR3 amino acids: CASSQDWAGSYEQYF. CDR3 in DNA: TGCGCCAGCAGCCAAGATTGGGCGGGGTCCTACGAGCAGTACTTC.

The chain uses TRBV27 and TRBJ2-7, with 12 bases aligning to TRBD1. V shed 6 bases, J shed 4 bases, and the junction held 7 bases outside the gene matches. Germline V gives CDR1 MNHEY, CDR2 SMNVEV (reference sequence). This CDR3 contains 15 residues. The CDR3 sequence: CASSPGTGGFYEQYF. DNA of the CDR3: TGTGCCAGCAGCCCCGGGACAGGGGGCTTTTACGAGCAGTACTTC.

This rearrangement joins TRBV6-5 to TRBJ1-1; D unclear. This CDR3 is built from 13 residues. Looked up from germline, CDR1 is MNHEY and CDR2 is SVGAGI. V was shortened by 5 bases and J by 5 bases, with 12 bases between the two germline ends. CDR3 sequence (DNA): TGTGCCAGCAGTACACACCCTAGGACTGAAGCTTTCTTT. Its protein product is CASSTHPRTEAFF.

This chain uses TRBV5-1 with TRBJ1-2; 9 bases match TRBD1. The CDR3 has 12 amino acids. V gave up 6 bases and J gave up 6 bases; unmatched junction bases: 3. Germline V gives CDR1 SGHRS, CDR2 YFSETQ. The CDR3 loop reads CASTRDRDGYTF. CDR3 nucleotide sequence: TGCGCCAGCACCCGGGACAGGGATGGCTACACCTTC.

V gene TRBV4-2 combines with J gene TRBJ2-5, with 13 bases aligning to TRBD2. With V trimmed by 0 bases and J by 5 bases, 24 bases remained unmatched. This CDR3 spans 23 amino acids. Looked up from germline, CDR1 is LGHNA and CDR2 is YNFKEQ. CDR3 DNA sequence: TGTGCCAGCAGCCAAGAAGCCCTTTTCAGGGGGATCTCGACTAGCGGGGGGCTGGAGACCCAGTACTTC. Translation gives CASSQEALFRGISTSGGLETQYF.

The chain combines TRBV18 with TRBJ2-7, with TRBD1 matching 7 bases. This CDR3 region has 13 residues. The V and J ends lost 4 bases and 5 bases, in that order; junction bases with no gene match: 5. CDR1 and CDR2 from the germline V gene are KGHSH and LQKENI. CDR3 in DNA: TGTGCCAGCTCACAACGACAGGGCGACGAGCAGTACTTC. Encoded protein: CASSQRQGDEQYF. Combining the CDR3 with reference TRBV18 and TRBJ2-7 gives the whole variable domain NAGVMQNPRHLVRRRGQEARLRCSPMKGHSHVYWYRQLPEEGLKFMVYLQKENIIDESGMPKERFSAEFPKEGPSILRIQQVVRGDSAAYFCASSQRQGDEQYFGPGTRLTVT.

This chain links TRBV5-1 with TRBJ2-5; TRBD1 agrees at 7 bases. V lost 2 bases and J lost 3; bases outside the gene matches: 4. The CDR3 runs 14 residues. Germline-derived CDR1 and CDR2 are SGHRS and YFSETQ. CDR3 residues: CASSLVGQKETQYF. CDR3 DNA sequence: TGCGCCAGCAGCTTAGTGGGACAGAAAGAGACCCAGTACTTC.

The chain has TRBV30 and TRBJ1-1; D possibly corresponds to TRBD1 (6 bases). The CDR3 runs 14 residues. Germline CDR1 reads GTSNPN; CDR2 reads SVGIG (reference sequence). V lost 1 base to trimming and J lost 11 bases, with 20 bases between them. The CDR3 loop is CAWSGAVTGLGAFF. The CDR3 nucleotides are TGTGCCTGGAGTGGAGCCGTAACAGGGTTGGGCGCTTTCTTT.

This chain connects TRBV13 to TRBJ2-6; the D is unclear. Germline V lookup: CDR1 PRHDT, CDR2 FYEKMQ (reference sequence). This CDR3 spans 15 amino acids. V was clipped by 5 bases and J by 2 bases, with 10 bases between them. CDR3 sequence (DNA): TGTGCCAGCAGCATCCTCTCCGCTGGGGCCAACGTCCTGACTTTC. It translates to CASSILSAGANVLTF. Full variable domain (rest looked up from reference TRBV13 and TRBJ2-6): AAGVIQSPRHLIKEKRETATLKCYPIPRHDTVYWYQQGPGQDPQFLISFYEKMQSDKGSIPDRFSAQQFSDYHSELNMSSLELGDSALYFCASSILSAGANVLTFGAGSRLTVL.

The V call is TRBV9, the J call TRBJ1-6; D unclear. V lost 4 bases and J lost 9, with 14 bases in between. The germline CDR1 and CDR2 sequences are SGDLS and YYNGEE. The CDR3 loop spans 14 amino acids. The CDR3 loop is CASSFRERGSPLHF. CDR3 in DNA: TGTGCCAGCAGCTTCCGGGAGCGGGGTTCACCCCTCCACTTT. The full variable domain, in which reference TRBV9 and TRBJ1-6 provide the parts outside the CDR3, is DSGVTQTPKHLITATGQRVTLRCSPRSGDLSVYWYQQSLDQGLQFLIQYYNGEERAKGNILERFSAQQFPDLHSELNLSSLELGDSALYFCASSFRERGSPLHFGNGTRLTVT.

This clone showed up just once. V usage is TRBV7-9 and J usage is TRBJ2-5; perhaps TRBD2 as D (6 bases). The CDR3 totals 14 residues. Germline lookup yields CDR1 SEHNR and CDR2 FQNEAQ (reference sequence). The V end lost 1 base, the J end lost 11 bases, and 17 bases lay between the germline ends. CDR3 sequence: CASSLGENPGEQYF. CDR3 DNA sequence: TGTGCCAGCAGCTTAGGGGAGAATCCGGGGGAGCAGTACTTC. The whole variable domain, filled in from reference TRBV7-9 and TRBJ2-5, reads DTGVSQNPRHKITKRGQNVTFRCDPISEHNRLYWYRQTLGQGPEFLTYFQNEAQLEKSRLLSDRFSAERPKGSFSTLEIQRTEQGDSAMYLCASSLGENPGEQYFGPGTRLLVL.